The 4 T cell receptor beta chains in this list originate from one sample, sequenced in a study of response to subunit inactivated influenza vaccine. TCRdb recomputed calls from the RT-PCR reads with MiXCR, one row per CDR3 protein. The data show hundreds of thousands of distinct CDR3 sequences, about 15% seen once. Sequences were derived from CD4+ T cells sorted from PBMCs, sampled around 25 months after vaccination. The origin of the receptors is a man aged 50-75 years who received an inactivated influenza vaccine.

V and J are TRBV15 and TRBJ2-2; unclear D gene. The CDR3 is made up of 15 amino acids. Trimming removed 2 bases at V and 1 base at J, with 8 bases between. Germline lookup yields CDR1 LNHNV and CDR2 YYDKDF (reference sequence). CDR3 region: CATSRPSENTGELFF. The CDR3 coding sequence is TGTGCCACCAGCAGACCAAGCGAGAACACCGGGGAGCTGTTTTTT.

This clonotype was seen only a few times. At one boundary the junction diverges from the germline segment, which might be a read error. This rearrangement joins TRBV18 to TRBJ2-1; 7 nucleotides agree with TRBD2. The germline V gene encodes CDR1 KGHSH and CDR2 LQKENI. This CDR3 spans 18 amino acids. The CDR3 DNA is TGTGCCAGCTCACCACTAGGACGGACTAGGCTCTCCGACAATGAGCAGTTCTTC. Translation: CASSPLGRTRLSDNEQFF. The whole variable domain, filled in from reference TRBV18 and TRBJ2-1, reads NAGVMQNPRHLVRRRGQEARLRCSPMKGHSHVYWYRQLPEEGLKFMVYLQKENIIDESGMPKERFSAEFPKEGPSILRIQQVVRGDSAAYFCASSPLGRTRLSDNEQFFGPGTRLTVL.

V gene TRBV20-1 combines with J gene TRBJ2-5; D may be TRBD1 or TRBD2 (6 bases each). This CDR3 has 13 residues. Germline V gene lookup returns CDR1 DFQATT and CDR2 SNEGSKA (reference sequence). Trimming removed 5 bases at V and 8 bases at J, with 18 bases between. As DNA, the CDR3 is TGCAGTGCTGCCCGTGTAAGGGGGGAAACCCAGTACTTC. This codes for CSAARVRGETQYF.

A few counts support this clonotype. The chain employs TRBV7-8 and TRBJ2-1; 7 bases align to TRBD1. Germline CDR1 is SGHVS and CDR2 is FQNEAQ. Germline trimming cut 5 bases from V and 10 bases from J; bases unmatched to any gene: 5. This CDR3 has 12 residues. CDR3 sequence: CASSTGQAEQFF. The CDR3 coding sequence is TGTGCCAGCAGCACCGGACAGGCCGAGCAGTTCTTC. Complete variable domain (other parts from reference TRBV7-8 and TRBJ2-1): GAGVSQSPRYKVAKRGQDVALRCDPISGHVSLFWYQQALGQGPEFLTYFQNEAQLDKSGLPSDRFFAERPEGSVSTLKIQRTQQEDSAVYLCASSTGQAEQFFGPGTRLTVL.